This T cell receptor (beta chain) was sequenced during a study of T-cell reconstitution after alpha-beta-depleted transplantation in children. This CDR3 is 14 amino acids long. With 1 base clipped from V and 8 bases from J, the junction kept 6 bases outside the gene matches. Germline assignment: CDR1 SGHRS and CDR2 YFSETQ. Comments on this clonotype: Its antigen is undetermined.

It was with unique molecular identifiers that the TCRbeta library was prepared. TCRdb called the PCR reads again in MiXCR, with one record for every CDR3 protein. Seen here are approximately 1,000,000 distinct CDR3 sequences, around 30% observed once, and the top ten hold more than 25%. General study results and limits: At around two months after transplant, the alpha-beta T cells were reportedly derived from several hundred expanded clones that came from non-depleted graft cells. Diversity of TCRbeta at day 60 was high in some patients, arising from surviving recipient T cells and thymic progenitors.

This receptor was obtained from a boy in the first two years of life who had a stem cell transplant for SCID, so the T cells may come from the graft donor. The sequencing here drew on PBMCs, mostly from graft donor cells, taken 360 days after TCRalphabeta/CD19-depleted stem cell transplant. The J gene is TRBJ2-1, the V gene TRBV5-1; 7 positions agree with TRBD2. In DNA, the CDR3 is TGCGCCAGCAGCTTGTGGCTAGCGGCCCATGAGCAGTTCTTC. Amino acids: CASSLWLAAHEQFF.